This T cell receptor beta chain was recovered during a study of T-cell memory formation after mild COVID-19. Study details: TCR clusters mostly belonged to single donors. Overall study results and limits: A subset of responding clones appeared in pre-infection memory, suggesting cross-reactive memory joined. Balance between CD4 and CD8 was seen in clones contracting day 15 to 85, and a CD4+ lean was seen in later expanders.

Constant-segment primers served in 5'RACE that generated TCR alpha and TCR beta cDNA libraries bearing sample barcodes and UMIs. TCRdb passed the 5' RACE reads through MiXCR, listing each CDR3 protein once. The sample records roughly 600,000 distinct CDR3 sequences, 18% being singletons. This clonotype occurred a few times. Its antigen is unidentified. The CDR3 totals 13 residues. Between the trimmed V and J ends, which lost 4 bases and 4 bases, there was a span of 10 bases. Per germline, CDR1 LGHNA and CDR2 YSLEER. The chain links TRBV4-3 to TRBJ2-5; D not certain. The TCR sequence derives from an adult woman who had mild COVID-19 (a few samples of this study predate the infection). Cell type and time point are not known. Material for sequencing was PBMCs or a T cell subset sorted from them (not recorded which). In DNA form, the CDR3 reads TGCGCCAGCAGCCCGACTTGGGGAGAGACCCAGTACTTC. It is translated as CASSPTWGETQYF.